Detailed here is one T cell receptor beta chain. Its antigen is as yet unknown. This sample was included in a study of T cell responses to AZD1222 COVID-19 vaccine. Study-wide results and caveats: Among those given AZD1222, only 5 to 7 were seropositive at baseline.

Generated by immunoSEQ multiplex PCR, the TCRdb table keeps only in-frame clones and is missing some. This sample has about 180,000 clones, with roughly 87% found just once. The germline V gene has CDR1 SGHAT and CDR2 FQNNGV. The CDR3 is made up of 14 amino acids. V was clipped by 3 bases and J by 6 bases, with 14 bases between them. The source material was peripheral blood, sampled on day 0 of AZD1222 vaccination. The TCR comes from an adult in good health. The chain joins TRBV11-2 to TRBJ1-1, with D possibly TRBD1 on 6 matching bases. DNA of the CDR3: TGTGCCAGCAGCTTTGGGGGGGGGCTCCCTGAAGCTTTCTTT. Its protein is CASSFGGGLPEAFF.